This TCR beta chain was retrieved from a study of beta chain features in type 1 diabetes. Study-wide context: The examined sorted cells totaled fewer than 110,000,000 across samples. Findings and limits, study-wide: Researchers caution that PCR might favor shorter templates, equally among patients and controls.

Details on this clone: Its antigen remains unidentified.

The sequenced template was cDNA made from the entire isolated RNA. Roughly 3.6 million reads on average were seen across naive, central memory and regulatory T cell samples. The repertoire was sequenced with immunoSEQ multiplex PCR; TCRdb's copy has only in-frame clones and lacks some. The data show some 150,000 clones, 9% to 9.5% seen once. Trimming removed 6 bases at V and 1 base at J, with 13 bases between. The CDR3 totals 15 residues. Per the germline V gene, CDR1 is MNHEY and CDR2 is SMNVEV (reference sequence). Sequencing was done on a sample of central memory CD4+ T cells from blood. The clonotype originates from a man between 18 and 29 years old in good health. V and J are TRBV27 and TRBJ2-4; D is perhaps TRBD1 (6 bases). The chain's CDR3 is CASSRTEMAKNIQYF. The CDR3 DNA reads TGTGCCAGCAGCCGGACAGAGATGGCCAAAAACATTCAGTACTTC.